Below are 5 T cell receptor beta chains sequenced from a single sample in a study of blood T cells in healthy people across ages. A second PCR of roughly 7 to 11 cycles used a sample-barcoded 5' primer and a J-beta primer mix. MiXCR, applied by TCRdb to the 5' RACE reads, yields one record per CDR3 protein. The sample shows more than 650,000 distinct CDR3 sequences, 22% of them seen only once. The sample comprised blood. The origin of the receptors is an older man in good health.

For the CDR3, the DNA is TGTGCCAGCAACATCCGGGACAGGAATTCACCCCTCCACTTT. Translated: CASNIRDRNSPLHF. This chain uses TRBV12-3 or TRBV12-4 with TRBJ1-6, with 8 bases lining up with TRBD1. CDR3 length equals 14 residues. V gave up 7 bases and J gave up 7 bases; unmatched junction bases: 6.

The rearrangement joins TRBV9 to TRBJ2-5; either TRBD1 or TRBD2 may fit D (6 bases each). Germline assignment: CDR1 SGDLS and CDR2 YYNGEE. CDR3 length: 15 amino acids. V was trimmed by 3 bases and J by 1 base, leaving 13 bases between them. Here the CDR3 DNA reads TGTGCCAGCAGCGGGGGGGCCGTTCCCCAAGAGACCCAGTACTTC. This encodes CASSGGAVPQETQYF.

The chain employs TRBV24-1 and TRBJ2-3, with 7 bases matching TRBD1. The germline V gene has CDR1 KGHDR and CDR2 SFDVKD. There are 16 residues in the CDR3. V lost 3 bases and J lost 2; bases outside the gene matches: 7. The CDR3 nucleotides are TGTGCCACCAGTGATGGACTTGGGACAGTCACAGATACGCAGTATTTT. This gives the protein CATSDGLGTVTDTQYF.

The rearrangement uses TRBV27 and TRBJ2-1; TRBD1 matches 7 bases. The J call may be incorrect, as the DNA end agrees better with TRBJ2-7. The V gene's germline CDR1 is MNHEY and CDR2 SMNVEV (reference sequence). The CDR3 consists of 15 residues. CDR3 coding DNA: TGTGCCAGCAGTTCAGCCCTAGGGGGCACCTACGAGCAGTACTTC. This translates into CASSSALGGTYEQYF.

This clonotype was counted a few times. The chain joins TRBV5-5 to TRBJ2-5, with 9 nucleotides matching TRBD2. Trimming cost V 3 bases and J 2 bases; bases outside gene matches: 8. CDR3 length: 16 amino acids. Germline V gene data show CDR1 as SGHKS and CDR2 as YYEKEE (reference sequence). CDR3 amino acids: CASSSLTSGSQETQYF. The CDR3 DNA reads as TGTGCCAGCAGCTCATTGACTAGCGGTTCTCAAGAGACCCAGTACTTC.